This T cell receptor (beta chain) was observed in a study of tumor and adjacent non-tumor tissue in lung cancer (dated by TCRdb to the late 2010s). Background for the entire study: By cancer type, the cohort comprised eleven to twelve adenocarcinoma patients, 2 squamous cell carcinoma patients and 1 small cell lung cancer patient. The 15 enrolled patients, of whom some ten were men and 5 were women, were aged about 30 to 80 years and were diagnosed with TNM stage I to III disease. A total of roughly 130 million productive TCRbeta reads were generated by sequencing, corresponding to an average of roughly 4.1 million reads per sample. Using bulk TCRbeta repertoires from roughly 14 lung cancer patients, the study set lung tumor tissue side by side with matched distant non-tumor lung tissue. Around 30 paired specimens, one tumor and one normal lung sample per patient, were profiled by TCRbeta CDR3 sequencing.

The germline V gene supplies CDR1 SGHAT and CDR2 FQNNGV. The CDR3 numbers 14 residues from cysteine through phenylalanine. Just the 42-base CDR3 DNA is kept, in frame starting at base 1. For this clonotype: Its recognized antigen is unknown. One end of the junction fails to match germline, which may point to a read error.

Library method: multiplex PCR. TCRdb lists the instrument as Illumina HiSeq 2500. TCRbeta libraries were built by three rounds of nested PCR using primers (Table S4), following protocols modified from ARM-PCR. Before sequencing, PCR products in the 200-500 bp range were cut out of the gel and cleaned up using the QIAquick gel extraction kit. The paper's processing steps were these. Trimmomatic was used to clean the reads, FLASH merged the cleaned reads into complete CDR3 sequences, and MiTCR assigned the sequences to V(D)J germline segments. Clonal diversity was computed as the inverse Simpson's index with VDJtools. In-frame sequences lacking a premature stop codon were counted as productive reads. The public sequencing data were trimmed at Q25 with fastp and processed into clonotypes with MiXCR by TCRdb, which kept only in-frame beta chains. When rows share a CDR3 protein, they turn into one entry using the most common DNA and genes. The V and J calls were determined by TCRdb, not by the authors. In this sample the table shows under 150,000 distinct CDR3 sequences, 55% to 75% of which occur a single time. Around 13% of the sample comes from the top ten.

What the authors observed across the whole study: Only roughly 14 patients were in the cohort, and the authors stated that larger samples and more detailed clinical data are needed. Because peripheral blood was not sequenced, blood TCRbeta repertoires in the lung cancer patients of the study were not examined. The top 100 clones accounted for a significantly larger cumulative portion of the repertoire in normal lung than in tumor tissue. Neither the sequencing platform nor unique molecular identifiers are named or mentioned anywhere in the methods. TCR diversity was significantly higher in younger patients, and greater tumor TCR diversity was associated with shorter overall survival and shorter disease-free survival. Tumor tissue showed significantly greater TCR diversity (inverse Simpson) than normal lung tissue (approximately 400 vs 170, P = 0.0075, Mann-Whitney U test).

RNA was isolated from bulk unsorted tissue, and RNA quality was assessed with a NanoDrop ND-1000 and an Agilent 2100. All donors had newly diagnosed lung cancer, had not received prior chemotherapy, and were admitted for thoracic surgery in China between August and November 2014. Anyone who had undergone radiotherapy or chemotherapy before, or who had another cancer at the same time, was left out of the study. Pieces of surgical tissue measuring roughly 1-2.2 cm3 were kept in RNAlater solution and stored at -80 degrees C until use. Specimen: lung tumor tissue. The chain was built from TRBV11-2 and TRBJ2-7, with the D gene not confidently named. This receptor was taken from a man aged 30-40 years with non-small cell lung cancer. At the DNA level, the sequence is TGTGCCAGCAGCTCAAGTCACAGCCCCTACGAGCGGTACTTC. This yields the protein CASSSSHSPYERYF.